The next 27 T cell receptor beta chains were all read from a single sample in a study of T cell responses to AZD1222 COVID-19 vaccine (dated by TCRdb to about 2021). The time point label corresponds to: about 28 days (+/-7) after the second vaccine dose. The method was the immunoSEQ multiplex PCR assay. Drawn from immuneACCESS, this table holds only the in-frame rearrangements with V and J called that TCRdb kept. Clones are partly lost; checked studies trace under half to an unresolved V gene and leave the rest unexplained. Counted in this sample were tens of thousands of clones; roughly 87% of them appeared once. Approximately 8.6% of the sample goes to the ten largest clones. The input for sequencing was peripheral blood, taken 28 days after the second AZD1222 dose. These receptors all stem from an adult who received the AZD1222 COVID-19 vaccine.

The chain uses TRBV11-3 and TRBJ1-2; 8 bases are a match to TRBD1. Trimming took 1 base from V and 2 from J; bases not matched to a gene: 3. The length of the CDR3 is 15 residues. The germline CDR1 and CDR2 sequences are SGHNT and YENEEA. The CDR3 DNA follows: TGTGCCAGCAGCTTAGTCCAGGGGGCGAACTATGGCTACACCTTC. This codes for CASSLVQGANYGYTF.

CDR3 residues: CASSRGPSYGYTF. The CDR3 DNA sequence: TGTGCCAGCAGCAGGGGGCCTAGCTATGGCTACACCTTC. The rearrangement joins TRBV11-3 to TRBJ1-2; 7 nucleotides align to TRBD1. Per germline, CDR1 SGHNT and CDR2 YENEEA. The CDR3 length is 13 residues. J lost 4 bases, V lost 5 bases, and 4 bases had no gene match.

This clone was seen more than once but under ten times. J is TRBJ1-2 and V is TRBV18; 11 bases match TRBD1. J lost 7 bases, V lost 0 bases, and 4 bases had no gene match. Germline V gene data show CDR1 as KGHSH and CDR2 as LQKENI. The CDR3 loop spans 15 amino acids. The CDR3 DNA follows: TGTGCCAGCTCACCACCAACGGGACAGGGGGTTGGCTACACCTTC. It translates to CASSPPTGQGVGYTF.

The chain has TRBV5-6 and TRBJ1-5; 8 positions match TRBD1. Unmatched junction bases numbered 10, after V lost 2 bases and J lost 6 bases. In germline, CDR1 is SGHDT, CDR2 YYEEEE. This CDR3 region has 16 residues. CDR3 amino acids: CASSFRTQGAIQPQHF. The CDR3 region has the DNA TGTGCCAGCAGCTTTCGTACTCAGGGGGCGATTCAGCCCCAGCATTTT.

As DNA, the CDR3 is TGCGCCAGCAGCAACGGACAGGGAGCCTACGAGCAGTACTTC. It specifies CASSNGQGAYEQYF. The chain recombines TRBV4-1 with TRBJ2-7; 8 nucleotides align to TRBD1. This CDR3 has 14 amino acids. Germline V CDR1 and CDR2: MGHRA, YSYEKL. The V gene end was trimmed by 5 bases and the J gene end by 2 bases; junction bases not matched to a gene: 5.

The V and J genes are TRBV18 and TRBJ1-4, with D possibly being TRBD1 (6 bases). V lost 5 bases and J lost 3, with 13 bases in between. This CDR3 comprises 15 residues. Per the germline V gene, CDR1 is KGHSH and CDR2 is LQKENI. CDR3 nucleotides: TGTGCCAGCTCATACTCAGGGGCTTCTAATGAAAAACTGTTTTTT. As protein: CASSYSGASNEKLFF.

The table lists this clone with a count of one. CDR3 sequence: CASSLRDSTDTQYF. CDR3 bases: TGCGCCAGCAGCCTACGGGACTCCACAGATACGCAGTATTTT. The chain recombines TRBV5-1 with TRBJ2-3, with D perhaps matching TRBD2 (6 bases). Trimming took 4 bases from V and 2 from J, leaving 11 bases between them. The CDR3 runs to 14 residues. Germline-derived CDR1 and CDR2 are SGHRS and YFSETQ.

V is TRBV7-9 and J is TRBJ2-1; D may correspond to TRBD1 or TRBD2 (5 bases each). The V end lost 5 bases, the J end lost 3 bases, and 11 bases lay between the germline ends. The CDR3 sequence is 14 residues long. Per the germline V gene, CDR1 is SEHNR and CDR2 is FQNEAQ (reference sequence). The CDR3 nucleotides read TGTGCCAGCAGCCCCCGGGACCGCTACAATGAGCAGTTCTTC. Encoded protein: CASSPRDRYNEQFF.

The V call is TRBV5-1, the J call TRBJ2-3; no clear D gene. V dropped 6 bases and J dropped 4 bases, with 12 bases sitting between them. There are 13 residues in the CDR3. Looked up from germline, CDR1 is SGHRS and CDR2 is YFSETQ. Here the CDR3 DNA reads TGCGCCAGCACCGACCCCACAGCAGATACGCAGTATTTT. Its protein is CASTDPTADTQYF.

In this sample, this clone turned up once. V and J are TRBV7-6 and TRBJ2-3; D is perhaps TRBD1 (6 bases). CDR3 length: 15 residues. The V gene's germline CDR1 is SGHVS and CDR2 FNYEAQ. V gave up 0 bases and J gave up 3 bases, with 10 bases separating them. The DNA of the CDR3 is TGTGCCAGCAGCTTAGCCGACGGACAGACAGATACGCAGTATTTT. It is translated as CASSLADGQTDTQYF.

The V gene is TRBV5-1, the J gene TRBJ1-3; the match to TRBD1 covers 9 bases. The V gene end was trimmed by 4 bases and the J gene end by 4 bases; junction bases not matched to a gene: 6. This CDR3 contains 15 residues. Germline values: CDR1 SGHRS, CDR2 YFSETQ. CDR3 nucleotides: TGCGCCAGCAGCGCGCGGACAGGGGCGGGAAACACCATATATTTT. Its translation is CASSARTGAGNTIYF.

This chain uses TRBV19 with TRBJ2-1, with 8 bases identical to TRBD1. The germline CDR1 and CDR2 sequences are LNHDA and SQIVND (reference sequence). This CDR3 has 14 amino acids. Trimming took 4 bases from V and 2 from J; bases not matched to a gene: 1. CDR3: CASSTQGAYNEQFF. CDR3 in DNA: TGTGCCAGTAGTACACAGGGGGCCTACAATGAGCAGTTCTTC.

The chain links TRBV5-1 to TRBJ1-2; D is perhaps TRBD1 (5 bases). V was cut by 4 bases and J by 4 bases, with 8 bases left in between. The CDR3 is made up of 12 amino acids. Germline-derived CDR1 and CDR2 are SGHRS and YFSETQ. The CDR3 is CASSRDGYGYTF. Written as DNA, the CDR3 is TGCGCCAGCAGCCGGGACGGCTATGGCTACACCTTC. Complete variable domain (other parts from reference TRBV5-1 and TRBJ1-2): KAGVTQTPRYLIKTRGQQVTLSCSPISGHRSVSWYQQTPGQGLQFLFEYFSETQRNKGNFPGRFSGRQFSNSRSEMNVSTLELGDSALYLCASSRDGYGYTFGSGTRLTVV.

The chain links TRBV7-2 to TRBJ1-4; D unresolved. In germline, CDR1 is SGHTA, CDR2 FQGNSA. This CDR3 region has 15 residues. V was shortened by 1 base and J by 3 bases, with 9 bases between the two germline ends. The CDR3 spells CASSLGGQANEKLFF. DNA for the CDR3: TGTGCCAGCAGCTTAGGTGGGCAGGCTAATGAAAAACTGTTTTTT.

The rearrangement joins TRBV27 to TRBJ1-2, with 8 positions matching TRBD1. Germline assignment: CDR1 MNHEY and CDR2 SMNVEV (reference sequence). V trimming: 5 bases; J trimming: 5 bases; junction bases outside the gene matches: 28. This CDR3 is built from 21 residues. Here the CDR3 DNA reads TGTGCCAGCAGTAAAGACCCAATCGGTCCCAGGGGGCGCGTTCCGGGTTATGGCTACACCTTC. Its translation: CASSKDPIGPRGRVPGYGYTF.

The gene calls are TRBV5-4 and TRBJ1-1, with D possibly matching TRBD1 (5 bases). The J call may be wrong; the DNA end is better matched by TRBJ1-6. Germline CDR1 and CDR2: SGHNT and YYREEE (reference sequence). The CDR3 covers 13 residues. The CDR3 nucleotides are TGTGCCAGCAGCTTGGCGGTATTGGGGGCCCTCCACTTT. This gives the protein CASSLAVLGALHF.

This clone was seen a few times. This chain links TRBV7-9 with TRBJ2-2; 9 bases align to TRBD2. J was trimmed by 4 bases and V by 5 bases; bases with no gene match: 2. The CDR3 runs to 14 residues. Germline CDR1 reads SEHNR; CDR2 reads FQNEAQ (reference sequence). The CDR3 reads CASSRSGSTGELFF. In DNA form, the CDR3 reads TGTGCCAGCAGCCGTAGCGGGAGCACCGGGGAGCTGTTTTTT.

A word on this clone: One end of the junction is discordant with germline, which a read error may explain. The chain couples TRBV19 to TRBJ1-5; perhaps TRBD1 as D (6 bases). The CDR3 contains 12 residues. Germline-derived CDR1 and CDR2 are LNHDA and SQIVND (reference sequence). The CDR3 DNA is TGTGCCATTAGTACAGGGAATCAGCCCCAGCATTTT. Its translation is CAISTGNQPQHF.

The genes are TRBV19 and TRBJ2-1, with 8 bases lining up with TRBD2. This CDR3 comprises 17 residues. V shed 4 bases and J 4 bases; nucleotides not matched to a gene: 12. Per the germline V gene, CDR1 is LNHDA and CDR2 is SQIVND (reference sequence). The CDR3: CASSKGLSGGRYNEQFF. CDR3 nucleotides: TGTGCCAGTAGTAAAGGATTAAGCGGGGGCAGATACAATGAGCAGTTCTTC. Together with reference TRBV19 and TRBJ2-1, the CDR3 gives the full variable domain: DGGITQSPKYLFRKEGQNVTLSCEQNLNHDAMYWYRQDPGQGLRLIYYSQIVNDFQKGDIAEGYSVSREKKESFPLTVTSAQKNPTAFYLCASSKGLSGGRYNEQFFGPGTRLTVL.

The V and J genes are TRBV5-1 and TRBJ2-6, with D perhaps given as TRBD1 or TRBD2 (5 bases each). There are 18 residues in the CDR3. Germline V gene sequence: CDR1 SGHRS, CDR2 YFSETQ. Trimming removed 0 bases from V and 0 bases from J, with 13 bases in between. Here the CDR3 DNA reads TGCGCCAGCAGCTTGGGAGGGGCGAGCTCCTCTGGGGCCAACGTCCTGACTTTC. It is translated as CASSLGGASSSGANVLTF.

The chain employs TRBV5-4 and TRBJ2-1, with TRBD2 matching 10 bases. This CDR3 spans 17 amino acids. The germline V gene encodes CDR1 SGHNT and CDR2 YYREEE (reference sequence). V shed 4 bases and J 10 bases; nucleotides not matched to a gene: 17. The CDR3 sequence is CASSAGISGGALGEQFF. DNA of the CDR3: TGTGCCAGCAGCGCAGGAATAAGCGGGGGGGCCTTAGGGGAGCAGTTCTTC.

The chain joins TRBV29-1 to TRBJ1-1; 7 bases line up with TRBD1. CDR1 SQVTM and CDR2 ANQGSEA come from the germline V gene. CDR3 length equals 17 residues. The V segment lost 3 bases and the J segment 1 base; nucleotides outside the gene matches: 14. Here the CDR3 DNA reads TGCAGCGTTGAGCCCGTAAGGAGGGGGCGCGGGAACACTGAAGCTTTCTTT. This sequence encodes CSVEPVRRGRGNTEAFF.

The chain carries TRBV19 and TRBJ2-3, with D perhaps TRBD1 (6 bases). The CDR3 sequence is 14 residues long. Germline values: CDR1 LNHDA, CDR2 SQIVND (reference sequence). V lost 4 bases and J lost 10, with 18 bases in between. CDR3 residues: CASSNARGGSSQYF. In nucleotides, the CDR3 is TGTGCCAGTAGTAACGCGAGAGGGGGATCCTCGCAGTATTTT.

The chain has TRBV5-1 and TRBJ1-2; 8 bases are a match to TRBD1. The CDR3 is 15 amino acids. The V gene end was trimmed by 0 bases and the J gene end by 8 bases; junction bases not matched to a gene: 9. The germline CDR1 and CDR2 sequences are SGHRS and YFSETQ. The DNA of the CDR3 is TGCGCCAGCAGCTTGGATGGACAGGGTCGGAAGGGCTACACCTTC. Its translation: CASSLDGQGRKGYTF.

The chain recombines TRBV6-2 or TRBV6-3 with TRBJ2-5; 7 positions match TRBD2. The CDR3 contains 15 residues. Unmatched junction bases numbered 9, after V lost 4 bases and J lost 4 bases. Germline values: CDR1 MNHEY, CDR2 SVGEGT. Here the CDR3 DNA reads TGTGCCAGCAGTTTTATTAGCGGGTGGCGAGAGACCCAGTACTTC. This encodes CASSFISGWRETQYF.

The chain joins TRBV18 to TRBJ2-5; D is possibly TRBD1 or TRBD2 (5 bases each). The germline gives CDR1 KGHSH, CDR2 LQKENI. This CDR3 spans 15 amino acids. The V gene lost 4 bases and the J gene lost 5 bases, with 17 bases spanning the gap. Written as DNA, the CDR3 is TGTGCCAGCTCACTCCGGGACCTACCCGGGGAGACCCAGTACTTC. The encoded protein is CASSLRDLPGETQYF.

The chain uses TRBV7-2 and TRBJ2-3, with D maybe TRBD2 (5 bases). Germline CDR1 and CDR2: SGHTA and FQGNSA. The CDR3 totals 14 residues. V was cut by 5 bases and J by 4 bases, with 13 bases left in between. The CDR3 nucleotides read TGTGCCAGCAGCGACCGCCGGGGATCAGATACGCAGTATTTT. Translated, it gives CASSDRRGSDTQYF.